What follows are 13 T cell receptor beta chains derived from one specimen sequenced in a study of blood T cell repertoires in COVID-19. Only in-frame clones appear in the TCRdb table, and some are missing; sequencing was by immunoSEQ multiplex PCR. The table shows approximately 260,000 clones, with about nine tenths occurring only once. Sequencing was done on a sample of PBMCs or T cells enriched from blood (not recorded which). These receptors all come from a woman aged 25 to 39 with acute COVID-19.

This chain links TRBV14 with TRBJ2-4, with 12 bases that match TRBD2. CDR1 is SGHDN, CDR2 FVKESK, per germline. The CDR3 spans 17 residues. Trimming at V came to 2 bases and at J to 6 bases, leaving 8 bases not matched to a gene. The CDR3 protein is CASSQTTTSGRVNIQYF. CDR3 coding DNA: TGTGCCAGCAGCCAAACAACGACTAGCGGGAGAGTAAACATTCAGTACTTC.

This clone appeared once. This chain links TRBV7-9 with TRBJ1-2, with a tentative D call TRBD1 (5 bases). Germline CDR1 SEHNR, CDR2 FQNEAQ (reference sequence). V gave up 3 bases and J gave up 7 bases, with 18 bases separating them. The CDR3 loop spans 15 amino acids. In nucleotides, the CDR3 is TGTGCCAGCAGCTTGCGGGGCTCCTCTTTTTTTGGCTACACCTTC. As protein: CASSLRGSSFFGYTF.

The chain is built from TRBV5-6 and TRBJ1-4; D is undetermined. The germline V gene has CDR1 SGHDT and CDR2 YYEEEE. V lost 0 bases to trimming and J lost 8 bases, with 5 bases between them. CDR3 length equals 12 residues. The CDR3 here is CASSLDSEKLFF. The CDR3 DNA sequence: TGTGCCAGCAGCTTGGACAGCGAAAAACTGTTTTTT. The variable domain in full, with the rest retrieved from reference TRBV5-6 and TRBJ1-4, is DAGVTQSPTHLIKTRGQQVTLRCSPKSGHDTVSWYQQALGQGPQFIFQYYEEEERQRGNFPDRFSGHQFPNYSSELNVNALLLGDSALYLCASSLDSEKLFFGSGTQLSVL.

Remarks on this clone: Different DNA sequences within this sample yield the same CDR3. The CDR3 bases are TGTGCCAGCAGTTTGGGGGGCGAGCAGTACTTC. It encodes CASSLGGEQYF. J is TRBJ2-7 and V is TRBV6-5, with D maybe TRBD2 (6 bases). The CDR3 contains 11 residues. CDR1 is MNHEY, CDR2 SVGAGI, per germline. The V end lost 4 bases, the J end lost 6 bases, and 7 bases lay between the germline ends.

The chain employs TRBV11-2 and TRBJ2-3; 7 bases map to TRBD1. The CDR3 is 16 amino acids. Germline values: CDR1 SGHAT, CDR2 FQNNGV. The ends lost 8 bases at V and 0 bases at J; junction bases unmatched: 11. The CDR3 DNA is TGTGCCAGCCGTACAGGGGTTTACAGCAGCACAGATACGCAGTATTTT. Its translation: CASRTGVYSSTDTQYF. Combining the CDR3 with reference TRBV11-2 and TRBJ2-3 gives the whole variable domain EAGVAQSPRYKIIEKRQSVAFWCNPISGHATLYWYQQILGQGPKLLIQFQNNGVVDDSQLPKDRFSAERLKGVDSTLKIQPAKLEDSAVYLCASRTGVYSSTDTQYFGPGTRLTVL.

This clone was seen only a few times. The V call is TRBV6-1, the J call TRBJ2-7; 10 bases are shared with TRBD2. V lost 4 bases, J lost 4 bases, and 10 bases stayed unmatched. CDR3 length: 16 residues. CDR1 is MNHNS and CDR2 is SASEGT in the germline V gene. CDR3 residues: CASSAGTSVYRYEQYF. Here the CDR3 DNA reads TGTGCCAGCAGTGCCGGGACTAGCGTGTATCGGTACGAGCAGTACTTC.

The CDR3 reads CASTWTGWSEKLFF. Here the CDR3 DNA reads TGTGCCAGCACATGGACAGGGTGGAGCGAAAAACTGTTTTTT. This chain joins TRBV28 and TRBJ1-4; 8 bases are a match to TRBD1. The junction had 9 bases not matched to a gene; V was cut back by 7 bases and J by 8 bases. From germline, CDR1 is MDHEN and CDR2 SYDVKM. The CDR3 length is 14 residues.

The chain carries TRBV7-9 and TRBJ1-1; TRBD1 matches 10 bases. The CDR3 spans 18 residues. CDR1 is SEHNR, CDR2 FQNEAQ, per germline (reference sequence). With 1 base clipped from V and 0 bases from J, the junction kept 8 bases outside the gene matches. The CDR3 sequence is CASSLGSGQGVLNTEAFF. The CDR3 DNA reads as TGTGCCAGCAGCTTAGGGAGCGGACAGGGGGTATTGAACACTGAAGCTTTCTTT. Using reference TRBV7-9 and TRBJ1-1 for the parts outside the CDR3, the full variable domain is DTGVSQNPRHKITKRGQNVTFRCDPISEHNRLYWYRQTLGQGPEFLTYFQNEAQLEKSRLLSDRFSAERPKGSFSTLEIQRTEQGDSAMYLCASSLGSGQGVLNTEAFFGQGTRLTVV.

This chain uses TRBV5-4 with TRBJ2-1, with 8 bases that match TRBD2. CDR1 and CDR2 from the germline V gene are SGHNT and YYREEE (reference sequence). The CDR3 contains 15 residues. V shed 0 bases and J 6 bases; nucleotides not matched to a gene: 5. The CDR3 here is CASSLDLAGLNEQFF. The CDR3 DNA is TGTGCCAGCAGCTTGGATCTAGCGGGCCTCAATGAGCAGTTCTTC.

The rearrangement links TRBV27 to TRBJ1-5, with D possibly TRBD1 on 5 matching bases. The ends were cut back, 3 bases at V and 6 bases at J, with 12 bases in the middle. The CDR3 is made up of 14 amino acids. Looked up from germline, CDR1 is MNHEY and CDR2 is SMNVEV (reference sequence). DNA for the CDR3: TGTGCCAGCAGTTTGGAGGTGGGGGGTCAGCCCCAGCATTTT. Its translation: CASSLEVGGQPQHF.

The rearrangement uses TRBV28 and TRBJ2-4; TRBD2 matches at 12 bases. CDR3 length: 14 residues. From germline, CDR1 is MDHEN and CDR2 SYDVKM. After removal of 5 bases from V and 9 bases from J, the junction contained 5 bases not matched to a gene. The CDR3: CASSLAGGPGIQYF. The CDR3 DNA reads as TGTGCCAGCAGTCTAGCGGGGGGGCCAGGCATTCAGTACTTC.

V and J are TRBV7-2 and TRBJ2-5; D call uncertain. The CDR3 runs 14 residues. Germline V CDR1 and CDR2: SGHTA, FQGNSA. Trimming shortened V by 2 bases and J by 5 bases, and 12 bases separated the two germline ends. The CDR3 sequence is CASSLQVGVETQYF. In nucleotides, the CDR3 is TGTGCCAGCAGCTTACAAGTGGGCGTGGAGACCCAGTACTTC.

This rearrangement joins TRBV28 to TRBJ2-7; the match to TRBD2 covers 13 bases. This CDR3 has 15 amino acids. Germline loops: CDR1 MDHEN, CDR2 SYDVKM. V gave up 5 bases and J gave up 7 bases; unmatched junction bases: 8. The CDR3 DNA sequence: TGTGCCAGCAGTCCACCGGGACTAGCGGGGTGGGAGCAGTACTTC. It is translated as CASSPPGLAGWEQYF.